A selection of T cell receptor beta chains follows, all from one sample in a study of T cells after yellow fever vaccination. TCRdb re-derived calls from the 5' RACE reads in MiXCR, one entry per CDR3 protein. The repertoire holds just under 600,000 distinct CDR3 sequences, with 13% as singletons. Sample: PBMCs, taken on the day of the yellow fever booster vaccination. The receptors come from a man aged 25-45 years who received the YFV17D yellow fever vaccine. The CDR3 runs from the conserved cysteine through the conserved F or W. A D gene is named only where the DNA matches it firmly. The size field is filled for only some rows; it gives once, few, many or a size class.

D gene,clone size,J gene,V gene,CDR3 DNA,CDR3 protein
NA,few,TRBJ2-5,TRBV25-1,TGTGCCAGCAGTGAATTTAAAGAGACCCAGTACTTC,CASSEFKETQYF
TRBD1,NA,TRBJ1-2,TRBV30,TGTGCCTCGGGACAGAACTATGGCTACACCTTC,CASGQNYGYTF
NA,NA,TRBJ2-7,TRBV6-6,TGTGCCAGCAGTTACTCGGGAGGGGGCGAGCAGTACTTC,CASSYSGGGEQYF
NA,once,TRBJ1-1,TRBV10-3,TGTGCCATCACAGAAGAATTGAACACTGAAGCTTTCTTT,CAITEELNTEAFF
TRBD2,NA,TRBJ2-3,TRBV7-6,TGTGCCAGCAGCTTTAATTCCCCCCCACAAGCGGGGGGCACAGATACGCAGTATTTT,CASSFNSPPQAGGTDTQYF
NA,few,TRBJ2-3,TRBV20-1,TGCAGTGCTAGAAGTGGGGATACGCAGTATTTT,CSARSGDTQYF
NA,NA,TRBJ1-1,TRBV2,TGTGCCACCCGAGACAACACTGAAGCTTTCTTT,CATRDNTEAFF
TRBD1,NA,TRBJ2-3,TRBV19,TGTGCCAGTAGATCCGGGCTAACAGGGGCCCCAAGCACAGATACGCAGTATTTT,CASRSGLTGAPSTDTQYF
NA,few,TRBJ2-1,TRBV30,TGTGCCTGGAGTGTGCGAGCAAATGAGCAGTTCTTC,CAWSVRANEQFF
NA,NA,TRBJ1-6,TRBV7-8,TGTGCCAGCAGCGTCGGGACGGTGAATTCACCCCTCCACTTT,CASSVGTVNSPLHF
TRBD1,NA,TRBJ2-7,TRBV20-1,TGCAGTGCTGACGACAGGGATTACGAGCAGTACTTC,CSADDRDYEQYF
NA,few,TRBJ2-1,TRBV5-4,TGTGCCAGCAGCCTCCCCGGGACTGGGGGGGGCGGGGAGCAGTTCTTC,CASSLPGTGGGGEQFF
NA,NA,TRBJ1-5,TRBV19,TGTGCCAGTAGTACCTCCAGGGGATATCAGCCCCAGCATTTT,CASSTSRGYQPQHF
NA,NA,TRBJ2-7,TRBV30,TGTGCCTGGGGAACAGGGCTCGAGCAGTACTTC,CAWGTGLEQYF
TRBD2,few,TRBJ2-3,TRBV28,TGTGCCAGCATTGGGGGGGCAGATACGCAGTATTTT,CASIGGADTQYF
NA,NA,TRBJ2-1,TRBV20-1,TGCAGTGCCCTAGTAGCGGAAGCAACCTCCTACAATGAGCAGTTCTTC,CSALVAEATSYNEQFF
TRBD1,few,TRBJ2-2,TRBV28,TGTGCCAGCCTGTCGTACCGGGACAGTGCGCACACCGGGGAGCTGTTTTTT,CASLSYRDSAHTGELFF
NA,once,TRBJ2-7,TRBV10-3,TGTGCCATGGGGGGGGACACAGTGTTAGGGCAGTACTTC,CAMGGDTVLGQYF
TRBD2,NA,TRBJ2-3,TRBV6-5,TGTGCCAGCAGTTACCATACGGGACTAGCGGGAGGTGGGACAGATACGCAGTATTTT,CASSYHTGLAGGGTDTQYF
NA,few,TRBJ1-1,TRBV23-1,TGCGCCAGCTCCCTGGCGGTGCCTTTCGGGGGGTTCACTGAAGCTTTCTTT,CASSLAVPFGGFTEAFF
NA,many,TRBJ2-3,TRBV9,TGTGCCAGCAGCGAGACAGACTTCACAGATACGCAGTATTTT,CASSETDFTDTQYF
TRBD1,few,TRBJ1-2,TRBV7-9,TGTGCCAGCAGCATCCTCTACAGGGGGAAGGAAGGCTACACCTTC,CASSILYRGKEGYTF
NA,NA,TRBJ2-1,TRBV7-3,TGTGCCAGCAGCTCTAACGTACAGAATGAGCAGTTCTTC,CASSSNVQNEQFF
NA,NA,TRBJ2-1,TRBV5-4,TGTGCCAGCTACGAGCGTTCGAGCTCCTACAATGAGCAGTTCTTC,CASYERSSSYNEQFF
TRBD2,NA,TRBJ2-3,TRBV6-1,TGTGCCCGCCCCCGCGGACTAGCGGGAGGGCTATACACAGATACGCAGTATTTT,CARPRGLAGGLYTDTQYF
NA,NA,TRBJ2-7,TRBV6-5,TGTGCCAGCAGTTACTCCCACAGGGTAGTACGCGAGCAGTACTTC,CASSYSHRVVREQYF
TRBD2,NA,TRBJ2-5,TRBV20-1,TGCAGTGCTACCTCGCCTAGCGGCCAAGAGACCCAGTACTTC,CSATSPSGQETQYF
TRBD1,NA,TRBJ2-2,TRBV19,TGTGCCAGTAGTACCGGACAGGGTTGGGGGATCACCGGGGAGCTGTTTTTT,CASSTGQGWGITGELFF
TRBD1,once,TRBJ1-2,TRBV15,TGTGCCACCAGCAGAGCCTTACTCGGGACAGGGGATGGCTACACCTTC,CATSRALLGTGDGYTF
NA,NA,TRBJ2-7,TRBV4-2,TGTGCCAGCAGCCAAGTCTCACGGAGTAACTACGAGCAGTACTTC,CASSQVSRSNYEQYF
NA,NA,TRBJ2-7,TRBV7-2,TGTGCCAGCAGAGCCGTAGGGGGTTCCTACGAGCAGTACTTC,CASRAVGGSYEQYF
NA,NA,TRBJ2-7,TRBV5-1,TGCGCCAGCAGCTTGGTCCCGAGGGTCCAACCCTACGAGCAGTACTTC,CASSLVPRVQPYEQYF
NA,NA,TRBJ2-7,TRBV5-7,TGTGCCAGCAGCTTTTCGGGTAGGGGAAACCTCGAGCAGTACTTC,CASSFSGRGNLEQYF
TRBD2,few,TRBJ2-1,TRBV20-1,TGCAGTGCGTTCCCTCGGGACTATAACTACAATGAGCAGTTCTTC,CSAFPRDYNYNEQFF
NA,NA,TRBJ1-5,TRBV6-5,TGTGCCAGCCGCCTCATCCGGACGGGACTTAGAATTGAGCCCCAGCATTTT,CASRLIRTGLRIEPQHF
NA,NA,TRBJ2-7,TRBV11-2,TGTGCCAGCAGCTTTACCGGGACTTCGTTCTACGAGCAGTACTTC,CASSFTGTSFYEQYF
NA,few,TRBJ2-3,TRBV20-1,TGCAGTGCTAGACGCCACCAGACCAACACAGATACGCAGTATTTT,CSARRHQTNTDTQYF
NA,few,TRBJ2-1,TRBV4-3,TGCGCCAGCAGCCAATTTGCGAGCTCCTACAATGAGCAGTTCTTC,CASSQFASSYNEQFF
TRBD2,NA,TRBJ2-1,TRBV10-3,TGTGCCATCAGTGAAAGAGGGACGGGGGGATTGGATAATGAGCAGTTCTTC,CAISERGTGGLDNEQFF
NA,NA,TRBJ2-3,TRBV11-3,TGTGCCAGCAGCCTAAACTCAGGCGATACGCAGTATTTT,CASSLNSGDTQYF
TRBD2,NA,TRBJ2-3,TRBV5-1,TGCGCCAGCAGCAGGCAGCGGGAGGGATACACAGATACGCAGTATTTT,CASSRQREGYTDTQYF
NA,few,TRBJ2-1,TRBV20-1,TGCAGTGCTAGAGGCTATATCTCCTACAATGAGCAGTTCTTC,CSARGYISYNEQFF
TRBD2,NA,TRBJ2-7,TRBV20-1,TGCAGTGCCGGTACGAGGACTAGGGGCGAGCAGTACTTC,CSAGTRTRGEQYF
NA,many,TRBJ2-1,TRBV7-9,TGTGCCAGCAGTAGAAATGAGCAGTTCTTC,CASSRNEQFF